This TCR beta chain was identified in a study of response to subunit inactivated influenza vaccine. CDR3 length: 18 residues. The V end was cut by 0 bases, the J end by 2 bases, with 19 bases between. CDR1 LGHNA and CDR2 YNFKEQ come from the germline V gene. A single record per CDR3 protein comes from TCRdb applying MiXCR to the RT-PCR reads. Found here are 550,000 to 600,000 distinct CDR3 sequences, 12% of them singletons; the top ten hold roughly 10%. V gene TRBV4-2 combines with J gene TRBJ2-5; tentative D call: TRBD2 (6 bases). The TCR originated in a man over 45 who received an inactivated influenza vaccine. The starting material was PBMCs from blood, obtained on the day of vaccination. CDR3 nucleotide sequence: TGTGCCAGCAGCCAAGATTTGATGGGCGGGGCGGATCAAGAGACCCAGTACTTC. This sequence encodes CASSQDLMGGADQETQYF.